The 25 T cell receptor beta chains given below trace back to one sample, sequenced in a study of blood T cell repertoires in COVID-19. Using immunoSEQ multiplex PCR, the repertoire was profiled, and TCRdb retains in-frame clones only, with some absent. The sample has 150,000 to 200,000 clones, over 80% seen once. Sequencing was done on a sample of peripheral blood. These receptors originate from a man aged 55 to 70 with COVID-19, enrolled during active disease.

The genes are TRBV6-5 and TRBJ2-7, with 7 nucleotides matching TRBD2. This CDR3 contains 14 residues. In germline, CDR1 is MNHEY, CDR2 SVGAGI. V lost 4 bases to trimming and J lost 5 bases; unmatched junction nucleotides: 8. As DNA, the CDR3 is TGTGCCAGCAGTTCAGCGGGAAAACGGGACGAGCAGTACTTC. Its translation is CASSSAGKRDEQYF.

The genes are TRBV4-1 and TRBJ2-7; a weak D match, TRBD1 (7 bases). Germline-derived CDR1 and CDR2 are MGHRA and YSYEKL. CDR3 length: 16 amino acids. V was trimmed by 1 base and J by 7 bases, leaving 20 bases between them. The chain's CDR3 is CASSQGYGTQGGEQYF. In DNA, the CDR3 is TGCGCCAGCAGCCAAGGCTACGGGACGCAGGGGGGTGAGCAGTACTTC.

The CDR3 DNA sequence: TGTGCCATCAGGACCTGGACACCTACTAGCAATCAGCCCCAGCATTTT. This gives the protein CAIRTWTPTSNQPQHF. The chain joins TRBV10-3 to TRBJ1-5; a weak D match, TRBD1 (5 bases). The CDR3 length is 16 residues. V shed 6 bases and J shed 0 bases, with 15 bases lying between them. Per germline, CDR1 ENHRY and CDR2 SYGVKD.

V usage is TRBV7-8 and J usage is TRBJ1-5; maybe TRBD1 (5 bases). CDR1 is SGHVS, CDR2 FQNEAQ, per germline. With 5 bases removed from V and 3 bases from J, the gap between germline ends came to 11 bases. CDR3 size: 14 residues. Here the CDR3 reads CASSAGRFNQPQHF. The CDR3 nucleotides are TGTGCCAGCAGCGCGGGACGGTTCAATCAGCCCCAGCATTTT.

The gene calls are TRBV28 and TRBJ1-2; D is ambiguous. The germline CDR1 and CDR2 sequences are MDHEN and SYDVKM. This CDR3 comprises 11 residues. V lost 1 base, J lost 12 bases, and 9 bases lay in between. CDR3 in DNA: TGTGCCAGCAGTTTATATGGAGCACACACCTTC. This codes for CASSLYGAHTF.

The chain is built from TRBV29-1 and TRBJ2-2; 7 bases map to TRBD2. Germline V gene lookup returns CDR1 SQVTM and CDR2 ANQGSEA. This CDR3 comprises 16 residues. The ends lost 2 bases at V and 4 bases at J; junction bases unmatched: 10. The CDR3 is CSVELGGITGTGELFF. DNA of the CDR3: TGCAGCGTTGAATTGGGGGGGATTACGGGCACCGGGGAGCTGTTTTTT.

V is TRBV28 and J is TRBJ2-7; D ambiguous. The CDR3 is made up of 13 amino acids. From germline, CDR1 is MDHEN and CDR2 SYDVKM. V lost 6 bases and J 0 bases, leaving 9 bases between the germline ends. The CDR3 sequence is CASRRHSSYEQYF. For the CDR3, the DNA is TGTGCCAGCAGACGACATTCCTCCTACGAGCAGTACTTC.

The chain recombines TRBV7-8 with TRBJ1-5; 8 nucleotides agree with TRBD1. From germline, CDR1 is SGHVS and CDR2 FQNEAQ. V shed 5 bases and J 2 bases; nucleotides not matched to a gene: 5. This CDR3 is built from 15 residues. Written as DNA, the CDR3 is TGTGCCAGCAGCCGTGACAGGGGCGGCAATCAGCCCCAGCATTTT. Encoded protein: CASSRDRGGNQPQHF.

The genes are TRBV10-3 and TRBJ1-4; 7 positions match TRBD1. The V segment lost 7 bases and the J segment 7 bases; nucleotides outside the gene matches: 9. Germline V gene sequence: CDR1 ENHRY, CDR2 SYGVKD. The CDR3 is made up of 14 amino acids. The CDR3 nucleotides are TGTGCCATCACCCCAGGGGGTGTCGGTGAAAAACTGTTTTTT. It encodes CAITPGGVGEKLFF.

In this sample, this clone turned up once. This chain connects TRBV23-1 to TRBJ1-2; D remains ambiguous. TRBV23-1 is reported as an ORF; its role is uncertain. V was trimmed by 7 bases and J by 0 bases, leaving 21 bases between them. The CDR3 is 17 residues long. This CDR3 is CASTALGRVTSNYGYTF. The CDR3 DNA reads as TGCGCCAGCACCGCCCTCGGGAGGGTTACCTCTAACTATGGCTACACCTTC.

The rearrangement links TRBV6-5 to TRBJ2-7, with 10 nucleotides matching TRBD1. Trimming removed 4 bases from V and 3 bases from J; junction bases left unmatched: 3. CDR3 length: 14 amino acids. Germline V gives CDR1 MNHEY, CDR2 SVGAGI. The CDR3 sequence is CASSWDRGFYEQYF. The CDR3 DNA is TGTGCCAGCAGTTGGGACAGGGGATTCTACGAGCAGTACTTC.

This clone was found a few times. The chain carries TRBV28 and TRBJ1-5, with D possibly being TRBD1 (6 bases). This CDR3 comprises 15 residues. Germline V gene data show CDR1 as MDHEN and CDR2 as SYDVKM. Between the trimmed V and J ends, which lost 3 bases and 2 bases, there was a span of 11 bases. In DNA, the CDR3 is TGTGCCAGCAGTTTGTGGGACAAAGGCAATCAGCCCCAGCATTTT. Its protein product is CASSLWDKGNQPQHF.

This chain links TRBV2 with TRBJ2-2, with D possibly being TRBD1 (7 bases). V gave up 5 bases and J gave up 5 bases, with 18 bases separating them. The CDR3 spans 16 residues. From germline, CDR1 is SNHLY and CDR2 FYNNEI. The CDR3 loop reads CASSLQGGLVTGELFF. CDR3 coding DNA: TGTGCCAGCAGTCTCCAGGGGGGTCTAGTGACCGGGGAGCTGTTTTTT.

This clone appeared a single time. The rearrangement links TRBV2 to TRBJ1-6; 7 positions match TRBD1. Unmatched junction bases numbered 1, after V lost 4 bases and J lost 7 bases. The germline V gene encodes CDR1 SNHLY and CDR2 FYNNEI. The CDR3 runs 13 residues. The CDR3 coding sequence is TGTGCCAGCAGTGGACAGGGAAATTCACCCCTCCACTTT. Protein: CASSGQGNSPLHF.

The chain recombines TRBV6-5 with TRBJ1-3, with D perhaps TRBD1 (5 bases). CDR3 size: 15 residues. V dropped 7 bases and J dropped 1 base, with 14 bases sitting between them. Germline CDR1 is MNHEY and CDR2 is SVGAGI. The CDR3 region is CASNEPGGSGNTIYF. As DNA, the CDR3 is TGTGCCAGCAACGAACCGGGGGGTTCTGGAAACACCATATATTTT.

In its sample, this clone was seen a few times. The V call is TRBV6-1, the J call TRBJ1-6; D is unresolved. CDR3 length: 13 amino acids. Germline-derived CDR1 and CDR2 are MNHNS and SASEGT. V was clipped by 0 bases and J by 8 bases, with 5 bases between them. The CDR3: CASSEARYSPLHF. The CDR3 DNA reads as TGTGCCAGCAGTGAAGCGAGATATTCACCCCTCCACTTT.

CDR3 residues: CASSLESGANTEAFF. The CDR3 DNA sequence: TGCGCCAGCAGCTTGGAATCAGGGGCGAACACTGAAGCTTTCTTT. The genes are TRBV5-1 and TRBJ1-1; tentatively, D is TRBD1 (6 bases). The CDR3 runs to 15 residues. Germline lookup yields CDR1 SGHRS and CDR2 YFSETQ. The germline V and J ends were trimmed by 0 bases and 1 base, with 10 bases remaining between them.

The chain uses TRBV29-1 and TRBJ1-1; D is unclear. Trimming took off 0 bases at V and 3 bases at J, with 5 bases between the two ends. Germline CDR1 and CDR2: SQVTM and ANQGSEA. The CDR3 totals 12 residues. CDR3 nucleotide sequence: TGCAGCGTTGAAGAGGAGCACACTGAAGCTTTCTTT. It yields the protein CSVEEEHTEAFF.

The chain carries TRBV5-8 and TRBJ2-7, with a possible D match to TRBD1 (5 bases). V gave up 2 bases and J gave up 5 bases, with 14 bases separating them. The CDR3 consists of 14 residues. Germline lookup yields CDR1 SGHTS and CDR2 YDEGEE. This CDR3 is CASSFTGVRNEQYF. As DNA, the CDR3 is TGTGCCAGCAGCTTCACAGGTGTTCGGAACGAGCAGTACTTC.

The gene calls are TRBV28 and TRBJ1-5; possibly TRBD1 for D (5 bases). Trimming pared 5 bases from V and 4 bases from J, leaving 15 bases between. The CDR3 is made up of 15 amino acids. Germline V gene data show CDR1 as MDHEN and CDR2 as SYDVKM. CDR3 bases: TGTGCCAGCAGTCCCTGGGGGGAGTGGAATCAGCCCCAGCATTTT. It codes for CASSPWGEWNQPQHF. The complete variable domain, with remaining parts taken from reference TRBV28 and TRBJ1-5, reads DVKVTQSSRYLVKRTGEKVFLECVQDMDHENMFWYRQDPGLGLRLIYFSYDVKMKEKGDIPEGYSVSREKKERFSLILESASTNQTSMYLCASSPWGEWNQPQHFGDGTRLSIL.

DNA of the CDR3: TGTGCCAGCAGCCACCCCGGAGAGAGGGAATCTGGCAATCAGCCCCAGCATTTT. Protein product: CASSHPGERESGNQPQHF. The V and J genes are TRBV3-1 (or the pseudogene TRBV3-2) and TRBJ1-5; D remains ambiguous. Germline V gene sequence: CDR1 LGHDT, CDR2 YNNKEL (reference sequence). This CDR3 has 18 amino acids. Trimming pared 3 bases from V and 2 bases from J, leaving 20 bases between.

The chain carries TRBV9 and TRBJ2-7; D may be TRBD1 (9 bases). CDR3 length: 18 amino acids. Trimming took 7 bases from V and 0 from J, leaving 26 bases between them. The germline V gene encodes CDR1 SGDLS and CDR2 YYNGEE. DNA for the CDR3: TGTGCCAGCGATTCGGACAGGGGCCCCAGCGGGAGCTCCTACGAGCAGTACTTC. This encodes CASDSDRGPSGSSYEQYF.

The V call is TRBV28, the J call TRBJ2-1; TRBD1 matches at 8 bases. Losses at the gene ends were 7 bases for V and 4 bases for J; bases not matched to a gene: 12. CDR3 length: 16 amino acids. CDR1 MDHEN and CDR2 SYDVKM come from the germline V gene. As DNA, the CDR3 is TGTGCCAGCACACAAAGTCAGGGGGCGAAATACAATGAGCAGTTCTTC. Its protein product is CASTQSQGAKYNEQFF.

V gene TRBV28 combines with J gene TRBJ2-1; possibly TRBD1 for D (7 bases). This CDR3 has 14 amino acids. Trimming stripped 2 bases from V and 7 bases from J, with 12 bases between. CDR1 and CDR2 from the germline V gene are MDHEN and SYDVKM. CDR3 sequence (DNA): TGTGCCAGCAGTTTAGCGGGACAGAGTAATGAGCAGTTCTTC. Translation: CASSLAGQSNEQFF.

The DNA for the CDR3 is TGTGCCAGCAGTCCCCGCGGGGGCAGGCAGCCCCAGCATTTT. Translation: CASSPRGGRQPQHF. The genes are TRBV28 and TRBJ1-5, with D possibly being TRBD1 (6 bases). The V gene lost 5 bases and the J gene lost 7 bases, with 15 bases spanning the gap. This CDR3 contains 14 residues. Germline values: CDR1 MDHEN, CDR2 SYDVKM.